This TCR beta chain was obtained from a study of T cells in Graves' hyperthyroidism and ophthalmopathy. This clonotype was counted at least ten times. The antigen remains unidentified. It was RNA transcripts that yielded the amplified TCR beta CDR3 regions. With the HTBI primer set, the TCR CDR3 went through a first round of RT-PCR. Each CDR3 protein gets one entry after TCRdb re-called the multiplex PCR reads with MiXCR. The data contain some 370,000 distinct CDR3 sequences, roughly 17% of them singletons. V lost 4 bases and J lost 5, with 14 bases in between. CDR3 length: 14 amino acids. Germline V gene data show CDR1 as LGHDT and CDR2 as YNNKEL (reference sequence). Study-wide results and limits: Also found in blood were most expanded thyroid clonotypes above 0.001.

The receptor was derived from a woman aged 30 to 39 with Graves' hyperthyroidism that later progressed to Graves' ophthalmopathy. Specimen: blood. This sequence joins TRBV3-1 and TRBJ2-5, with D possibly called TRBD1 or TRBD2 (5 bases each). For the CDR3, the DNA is TGTGCCAGCAGCCGGGACGGAAATGGGGAGACCCAGTACTTC. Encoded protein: CASSRDGNGETQYF.